Below, 29 T cell receptor beta chains from the same sample are listed, as sequenced in a study of cytomegalovirus exposure and HLA in healthy donors (TCRdb year 2017). Receptor libraries were prepared by the immunoSEQ multiplex PCR assay. The multiplex PCR relied on a mix of 60 forward primers for TCR Vbeta segments and 13 reverse primers for TCR Jbeta segments. The source is immuneACCESS, and TCRdb retained only in-frame sequences with V and J called. Part of the clones is not carried over; for the studies checked, unresolved V genes explain less than half of this, and the remainder is unexplained. This sample is represented by 150,000 to 200,000 clones; 85% of them were singletons. Together, the top ten hold 1% of the sample. Sequencing input: PBMCs. These receptors originate from a boy between 2 and 10 years old in good health and CMV-seronegative.

The rearrangement links TRBV15 to TRBJ2-4, with a possible D match to TRBD2 (6 bases). Germline-derived CDR1 and CDR2 are LNHNV and YYDKDF (reference sequence). V was clipped by 8 bases and J by 6 bases, with 17 bases between them. The CDR3 runs 14 residues. The CDR3 DNA follows: TGTGCCACCGGTTCTCGGGGCGGGATAAACATTCAGTACTTC. As protein: CATGSRGGINIQYF.

The CDR3 DNA is TGTGCCACCAACGCGGGGGTATCCTACAATGAGCAGTTCTTC. It codes for CATNAGVSYNEQFF. The chain combines TRBV15 with TRBJ2-1; 7 bases line up with TRBD2. The CDR3 runs to 14 residues. Germline CDR1 is LNHNV and CDR2 is YYDKDF (reference sequence). V trimming: 7 bases; J trimming: 1 base; junction bases outside the gene matches: 4.

The genes are TRBV5-6 and TRBJ2-7, with TRBD1 matching over 7 bases. The V gene's germline CDR1 is SGHDT and CDR2 YYEEEE. Losses at the gene ends were 3 bases for V and 3 bases for J; bases not matched to a gene: 6. CDR3 length equals 14 residues. DNA for the CDR3: TGTGCCAGCAGCTCGACGGACAGGCACTACGAGCAGTACGTC. Protein: CASSSTDRHYEQYV.

V gene TRBV5-1 combines with J gene TRBJ2-3; a weak D match, TRBD1 (6 bases). The CDR3 length is 16 residues. Trimming shortened V by 2 bases and J by 0 bases, and 13 bases separated the two germline ends. The V gene's germline CDR1 is SGHRS and CDR2 YFSETQ. Written as DNA, the CDR3 is TGCGCCAGCAGCTTACAGGGTTTGGGAAGCACAGATACGCAGTATTTT. This codes for CASSLQGLGSTDTQYF.

V usage is TRBV5-8 and J usage is TRBJ1-2, with D unclear. This CDR3 comprises 10 residues. Germline lookup yields CDR1 SGHTS and CDR2 YDEGEE. Trimming left V 6 bases short and J 12 bases short, with 12 bases between. Here the CDR3 reads CASNLHRDTF. CDR3 in DNA: TGTGCCAGCAACCTTCATCGGGACACCTTC.

The rearrangement uses TRBV19 and TRBJ1-4; D remains unclear. The germline V gene encodes CDR1 LNHDA and CDR2 SQIVND (reference sequence). Trimming took 2 bases from V and 0 from J, leaving 4 bases between them. This CDR3 is 14 amino acids long. In DNA, the CDR3 is TGTGCCAGTAGTATAACAACAACTAATGAAAAACTGTTTTTT. Amino acids: CASSITTTNEKLFF. Using reference TRBV19 and TRBJ1-4 for the parts outside the CDR3, the full variable domain is DGGITQSPKYLFRKEGQNVTLSCEQNLNHDAMYWYRQDPGQGLRLIYYSQIVNDFQKGDIAEGYSVSREKKESFPLTVTSAQKNPTAFYLCASSITTTNEKLFFGSGTQLSVL.

The chain carries TRBV7-9 and TRBJ2-7, with 11 nucleotides matching TRBD2. CDR1 and CDR2 from the germline V gene are SEHNR and FQNEAQ (reference sequence). With V trimmed by 5 bases and J by 3 bases, 9 bases remained unmatched. CDR3 size: 16 residues. The CDR3 DNA sequence: TGTGCCAGCAGCCCAGAGACTAGCGGGAAAAGCTACGAGCAGTACTTC. The encoded protein is CASSPETSGKSYEQYF.

This clone appeared once. The chain links TRBV7-3 to TRBJ2-1, with 11 bases matching TRBD2. This CDR3 spans 15 amino acids. Germline V gene lookup returns CDR1 SGHTA and CDR2 FQGTGA. V lost 5 bases, J lost 4 bases, and 4 bases stayed unmatched. In DNA form, the CDR3 reads TGTGCCAGCAGCCTTCTAGCGGGAGGATACAATGAGCAGTTCTTC. The encoded protein is CASSLLAGGYNEQFF.

The V and J genes are TRBV5-4 and TRBJ2-1, with D possibly TRBD1 on 6 matching bases. The CDR3 contains 13 residues. V was clipped by 5 bases and J by 8 bases, with 14 bases between them. Germline V gives CDR1 SGHNT, CDR2 YYREEE (reference sequence). The CDR3 DNA reads TGTGCCAGCAGAGCCTTTGGGGGCCATGAGCAGTTCTTC. Amino acids: CASRAFGGHEQFF.

The chain combines TRBV6-5 with TRBJ1-5; D not certain. The germline gives CDR1 MNHEY, CDR2 SVGAGI. The CDR3 totals 15 residues. V shed 0 bases and J shed 0 bases, with 6 bases lying between them. CDR3 DNA sequence: TGTGCCAGCAGTTACTCGAGGGTTAGCAATCAGCCCCAGCATTTT. This sequence encodes CASSYSRVSNQPQHF.

This clone was recorded a few times. The chain has TRBV30 and TRBJ2-3, with 7 bases matching TRBD2. The germline gives CDR1 GTSNPN, CDR2 SVGIG (reference sequence). The CDR3 loop spans 13 amino acids. With V trimmed by 3 bases and J by 5 bases, 5 bases remained unmatched. The CDR3 region has the DNA TGTGCCTGGAGCAGGGACTATAAAGATACGCAGTATTTT. This sequence encodes CAWSRDYKDTQYF.

This chain joins TRBV5-1 and TRBJ1-2; TRBD1 matches at 9 bases. The V gene's germline CDR1 is SGHRS and CDR2 YFSETQ. The CDR3 runs 14 residues. J lost 8 bases, V lost 5 bases, and 10 bases had no gene match. The DNA for the CDR3 is TGCGCCAGCAGAGACCCCACAGGGGGCTGGGGCTACACCTTC. Its translation is CASRDPTGGWGYTF.

This sequence joins TRBV5-1 and TRBJ2-7; 11 positions agree with TRBD1. V was clipped by 5 bases and J by 4 bases; unmatched bases: 8. CDR1 SGHRS and CDR2 YFSETQ come from the germline V gene. The length of the CDR3 is 15 residues. The CDR3 sequence is CASSRTGGAGYEQYF. The CDR3 DNA is TGCGCCAGCAGTCGGACAGGGGGCGCAGGTTACGAGCAGTACTTC.

This clone appeared a single time. This chain links TRBV5-6 with TRBJ1-2, with D tentatively TRBD1 (5 bases). This CDR3 has 14 amino acids. Deletions cut 0 bases from V and 1 base from J, with 7 bases between. Germline V CDR1 and CDR2: SGHDT, YYEEEE. The DNA of the CDR3 is TGTGCCAGCAGCTTGGGACAGCTTAACTATGGCTACACCTTC. It specifies CASSLGQLNYGYTF.

The chain is built from TRBV18 and TRBJ1-2, with D unresolved. CDR3 length equals 13 residues. Germline V gene data show CDR1 as KGHSH and CDR2 as LQKENI. V lost 1 base and J 4 bases, leaving 7 bases between the germline ends. CDR3 DNA: TGTGCCAGCTCACCACTAGAGAGCTATGGCTACACCTTC. This translates into CASSPLESYGYTF.

The V and J genes are TRBV5-1 and TRBJ2-1; 15 bases line up with TRBD2. This CDR3 spans 14 amino acids. Trimming at V came to 5 bases and at J to 8 bases, leaving 2 bases not matched to a gene. Germline V lookup: CDR1 SGHRS, CDR2 YFSETQ. The CDR3 DNA reads TGCGCCAGCAGGGGACTAGCGGGAGGCGATGAGCAGTTCTTC. It codes for CASRGLAGGDEQFF.

The genes are TRBV5-4 and TRBJ1-1; 7 nucleotides agree with TRBD1. In germline, CDR1 is SGHNT, CDR2 YYREEE (reference sequence). J gave up 0 bases and V 3 bases, and 2 bases lay outside the gene matches. CDR3 length: 14 residues. CDR3 in DNA: TGTGCCAGCAGCTCCGGACAGGTGAACACTGAAGCTTTCTTT. The encoded protein is CASSSGQVNTEAFF.

The rearrangement joins TRBV7-9 to TRBJ1-5; D is perhaps TRBD1 (5 bases). The germline V and J ends were trimmed by 0 bases and 4 bases, with 10 bases remaining between them. Germline loops: CDR1 SEHNR, CDR2 FQNEAQ (reference sequence). This CDR3 is built from 15 residues. In DNA form, the CDR3 reads TGTGCCAGCAGCTTAGCGGCCGGGGGAAATCAGCCCCAGCATTTT. Translated: CASSLAAGGNQPQHF. Using reference TRBV7-9 and TRBJ1-5 for the parts outside the CDR3, the full variable domain is DTGVSQNPRHKITKRGQNVTFRCDPISEHNRLYWYRQTLGQGPEFLTYFQNEAQLEKSRLLSDRFSAERPKGSFSTLEIQRTEQGDSAMYLCASSLAAGGNQPQHFGDGTRLSIL.

The chain combines TRBV4-2 with TRBJ2-7, with 12 bases lining up with TRBD1. The CDR3 sequence is 20 residues long. Per the germline V gene, CDR1 is LGHNA and CDR2 is YNFKEQ. The J segment lost 2 bases and the V segment lost 1 base, leaving 15 bases of the junction unmatched. The CDR3 sequence is CASSQGGGQGAGSKTYEQYF. The CDR3 DNA is TGTGCCAGCAGCCAAGGGGGGGGACAGGGGGCGGGAAGTAAAACCTACGAGCAGTACTTC.

This chain links TRBV4-1 with TRBJ2-2; 8 nucleotides agree with TRBD2. The germline V gene encodes CDR1 MGHRA and CDR2 YSYEKL. The trim removed 4 bases at V and 0 bases at J, leaving 7 bases unmatched. CDR3 length: 17 residues. The CDR3 DNA reads as TGCGCCAGCAGCCCGAGCCTAGCGGGTGCGAACACCGGGGAGCTGTTTTTT. Translating it yields CASSPSLAGANTGELFF.

This clone occurred once. This chain joins TRBV30 and TRBJ1-4, with D possibly matching TRBD1 (6 bases). The germline gives CDR1 GTSNPN, CDR2 SVGIG (reference sequence). V was shortened by 5 bases and J by 11 bases, with 9 bases between the two germline ends. CDR3 length: 10 residues. The chain's CDR3 is CAWGGGKLFF. CDR3 sequence (DNA): TGTGCCTGGGGGGGCGGGAAACTGTTTTTT.

V gene TRBV28 combines with J gene TRBJ2-5, with TRBD1 matching over 7 bases. V dropped 4 bases and J dropped 4; count of bases not matched to a gene: 3. The CDR3 contains 13 residues. The germline V gene encodes CDR1 MDHEN and CDR2 SYDVKM. The CDR3 here is CASSWAGGETQYF. In DNA form, the CDR3 reads TGTGCCAGCAGTTGGGCAGGGGGAGAGACCCAGTACTTC. Using reference TRBV28 and TRBJ2-5 for the parts outside the CDR3, the full variable domain is DVKVTQSSRYLVKRTGEKVFLECVQDMDHENMFWYRQDPGLGLRLIYFSYDVKMKEKGDIPEGYSVSREKKERFSLILESASTNQTSMYLCASSWAGGETQYFGPGTRLLVL.

V is TRBV28 and J is TRBJ1-2; 7 nucleotides align to TRBD1. V was clipped by 5 bases and J by 5 bases; unmatched bases: 5. Germline V gene lookup returns CDR1 MDHEN and CDR2 SYDVKM. CDR3 length: 13 amino acids. CDR3 coding DNA: TGTGCCAGCAGTCAACAGGGGATATATGGCTACACCTTC. It encodes CASSQQGIYGYTF.

The genes are TRBV10-1 and TRBJ2-3, with 12 bases lining up with TRBD2. Germline CDR1 WNHNN, CDR2 SYGVQD (reference sequence). The length of the CDR3 is 16 residues. Trimming cost V 3 bases and J 5 bases; bases outside gene matches: 6. The CDR3 bases are TGCGCCAGCAGTGATTCTAGCGGGAGGGCCGAAGATACGCAGTATTTT. It translates to CASSDSSGRAEDTQYF.

The chain links TRBV6-6 to TRBJ1-2, with TRBD1 matching 9 bases. From germline, CDR1 is MNHNY and CDR2 SVGAGI (reference sequence). Losses at the gene ends were 6 bases for V and 2 bases for J; bases not matched to a gene: 4. The CDR3 runs 14 residues. The CDR3 sequence: CASRLQGANYGYTF. CDR3 sequence (DNA): TGTGCCAGCAGATTACAGGGGGCGAACTATGGCTACACCTTC.

The CDR3: CASSLAYNEQFF. As DNA, the CDR3 is TGCGCCAGCAGCTTGGCTTACAATGAGCAGTTCTTC. The chain carries TRBV5-1 and TRBJ2-1, with D uncertain. V shed 0 bases and J shed 4 bases, with 2 bases lying between them. CDR3 length: 12 amino acids. Germline loops: CDR1 SGHRS, CDR2 YFSETQ. Together with reference TRBV5-1 and TRBJ2-1, the CDR3 gives the full variable domain: KAGVTQTPRYLIKTRGQQVTLSCSPISGHRSVSWYQQTPGQGLQFLFEYFSETQRNKGNFPGRFSGRQFSNSRSEMNVSTLELGDSALYLCASSLAYNEQFFGPGTRLTVL.

This chain joins TRBV11-2 and TRBJ1-1; 8 bases match TRBD1. CDR3 size: 13 residues. Germline lookup yields CDR1 SGHAT and CDR2 FQNNGV. The junction had 4 bases not matched to a gene; V was cut back by 4 bases and J by 6 bases. The CDR3 nucleotides are TGTGCCAGCAGCTATGGGACAGGCCCTGAAGCTTTCTTT. This codes for CASSYGTGPEAFF.

The rearrangement joins TRBV5-1 to TRBJ2-7; D may be TRBD2 (6 bases). Per the germline V gene, CDR1 is SGHRS and CDR2 is YFSETQ. V lost 0 bases to trimming and J lost 2 bases, with 15 bases between them. CDR3 length: 16 residues. The CDR3 spells CASSLDCGDNPYEQYV. The CDR3 nucleotides are TGCGCCAGCAGCTTGGATTGCGGGGATAACCCCTACGAGCAGTACGTC.

This sequence joins TRBV7-9 and TRBJ2-1; 8 positions agree with TRBD2. The V segment lost 5 bases and the J segment 7 bases; nucleotides outside the gene matches: 13. From germline, CDR1 is SEHNR and CDR2 FQNEAQ (reference sequence). The CDR3 runs to 16 residues. The CDR3 bases are TGTGCCAGCAGCGTCAGAGGGGTAGCGGGGCGGAATGAGCAGTTCTTC. It specifies CASSVRGVAGRNEQFF.